This T cell receptor (beta chain) is from a study of cytotoxic CD8 clonotypes in ibrutinib-treated CLL. General observations from the study: Increased clonality at ibrutinib response gave way to a return toward baseline at progression.

With regard to this clone: Its target is unknown.

The repertoire was sequenced with immunoSEQ multiplex PCR; TCRdb's copy has only in-frame clones and lacks some. The sample consists of some 150,000 clones, about 76% of them appearing once. The CDR3 extends over 15 amino acids. Trimming cost V 3 bases and J 0 bases, with 10 bases left between them. Germline-derived CDR1 and CDR2 are SGHTA and FQGNSA. J is TRBJ2-3 and V is TRBV7-2; D might be TRBD1 or TRBD2, each matching 5 bases. Material: PBMCs, obtained after 24 months of ibrutinib treatment. This receptor was identified in a human donor with chronic lymphocytic leukemia. The CDR3: CASSLSGQSTDTQYF. In DNA, the CDR3 is TGTGCCAGCAGCTTGTCGGGGCAGAGCACAGATACGCAGTATTTT.